One T cell receptor (beta chain) is described in this entry. This record comes from a study of long-term antiretroviral therapy in people with HIV. The V and J ends lost 2 bases and 10 bases respectively, with 12 bases between them. This CDR3 is built from 13 residues. Germline V gene sequence: CDR1 SGHTA, CDR2 FQGTGA. The assay, immunoSEQ v3.0, was run at survey level. TCRdb keeps only in-frame clones here, not all; method: immunoSEQ multiplex PCR. Here the sample spans some 30,000 clones, 70% to 90% being singletons. The TCR sequence derives from a young man with HIV. V gene TRBV7-3 combines with J gene TRBJ2-1; a possible D gene is TRBD2 (5 bases). Source: unsorted PBMCs, taken 1.1 years after starting antiretroviral therapy. CDR3 protein: CASSLSAGIEQFF. The CDR3, as DNA: TGTGCCAGCAGCTTATCCGCGGGTATCGAGCAGTTCTTC.